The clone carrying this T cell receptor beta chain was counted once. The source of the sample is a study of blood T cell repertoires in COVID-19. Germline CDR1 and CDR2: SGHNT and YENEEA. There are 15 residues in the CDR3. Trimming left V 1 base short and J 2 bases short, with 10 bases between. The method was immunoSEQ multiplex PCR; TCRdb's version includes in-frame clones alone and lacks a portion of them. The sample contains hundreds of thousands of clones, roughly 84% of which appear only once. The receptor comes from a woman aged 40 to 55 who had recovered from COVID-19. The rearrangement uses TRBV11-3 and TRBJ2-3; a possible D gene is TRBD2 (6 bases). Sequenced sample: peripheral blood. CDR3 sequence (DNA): TGTGCCAGCAGCTTAGTCGCGGGATTCACAGATACGCAGTATTTT. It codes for CASSLVAGFTDTQYF.